The source of this T cell receptor (beta chain) is a study of beta chain features in type 1 diabetes. Turning to the study itself: Summed over all samples, the examined sorted cells came to 107,917,701. General study points: There were fewer insertions and more deletions at the VDJ junctions of type 1 diabetes patients. Shorter TCRB CDR3s, moderately but significantly so, marked every one of the four CD4+ subsets in Type 1 diabetes patients.

As to this clone: The antigen remains unidentified.

Averaging around 110 mL, one heparinised blood draw was given by each donor. The V end lost 2 bases, the J end lost 4 bases, and 17 bases lay between the germline ends. CDR3 length: 15 residues. Germline loops: CDR1 GTSNPN, CDR2 SVGIG (reference sequence). What was sequenced were expressed TCRB transcripts, since all of the isolated RNA had been reverse transcribed. An average around 3.8 million reads came from naive, central memory and regulatory T cell samples. Measured with immunoSEQ multiplex PCR; TCRdb has only the in-frame clones, and not every one. The data show 680,000 or so clones, with roughly 13% seen just once and roughly 0.022% held by the top ten.

The source material was naive CD4+ T cells from blood. The chain combines TRBV30 with TRBJ1-1; D is uncertain. The TCR was taken from a man between 18 and 35 years old with type 1 diabetes. The CDR3 region is CAWSLTAPSITEAFF. The CDR3 DNA is TGTGCCTGGAGTTTGACGGCCCCGTCTATCACTGAAGCTTTCTTT.